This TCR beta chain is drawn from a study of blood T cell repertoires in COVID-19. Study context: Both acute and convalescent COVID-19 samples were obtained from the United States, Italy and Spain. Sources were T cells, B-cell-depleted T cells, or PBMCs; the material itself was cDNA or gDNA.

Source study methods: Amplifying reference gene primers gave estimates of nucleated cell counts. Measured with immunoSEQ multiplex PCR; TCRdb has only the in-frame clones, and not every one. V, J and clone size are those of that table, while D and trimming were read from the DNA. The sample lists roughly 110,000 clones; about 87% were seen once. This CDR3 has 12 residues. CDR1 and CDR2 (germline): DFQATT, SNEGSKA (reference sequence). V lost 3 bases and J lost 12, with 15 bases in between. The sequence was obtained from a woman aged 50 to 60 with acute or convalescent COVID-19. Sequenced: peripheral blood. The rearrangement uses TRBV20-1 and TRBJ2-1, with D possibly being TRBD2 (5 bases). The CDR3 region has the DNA TGCAGTGCTAGTTGGGGTACAGAGGGGCAGTTCTTC. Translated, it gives CSASWGTEGQFF.